The 15 T cell receptor beta chains given below trace back to one sample, sequenced in a study of shared clonotypes between healthy human individuals. Generated by immunoSEQ multiplex PCR, the TCRdb table keeps only in-frame clones and is missing some. The sample lists around 1.5 million clones, 95% to 99% seen once, with around 0.45% in the top ten. Sequencing was carried out using naive CD4+ T cells sorted from blood. Stated subset: CD45RA+ positively selected. The receptor source for this set is a young man in good health.

The table lists this clone with a count of one. J is TRBJ2-2 and V is TRBV4-2, with a tentative D call TRBD2 (5 bases). The CDR3 contains 15 residues. The V end lost 5 bases, the J end lost 1 base, and 11 bases lay between the germline ends. The germline CDR1 and CDR2 sequences are LGHNA and YNFKEQ. CDR3 nucleotides: TGTGCCAGCAGCTCGGAGGCCGGGAACACCGGGGAGCTGTTTTTT. Its translation: CASSSEAGNTGELFF.

V gene TRBV27 combines with J gene TRBJ1-5, with 8 bases identical to TRBD1. V was clipped by 5 bases and J by 2 bases; unmatched bases: 2. CDR3 length equals 14 residues. Germline assignment: CDR1 MNHEY and CDR2 SMNVEV (reference sequence). CDR3 nucleotides: TGTGCCAGCAGTCCGACAGGGGGCAATCAGCCCCAGCATTTT. Encoded protein: CASSPTGGNQPQHF.

The chain employs TRBV18 and TRBJ2-2; D may be TRBD2 (5 bases). V was clipped by 0 bases and J by 7 bases, with 12 bases between them. CDR1 is KGHSH and CDR2 is LQKENI in the germline V gene. The CDR3 totals 15 residues. CDR3 amino acids: CASSPPRTYVGELFF. CDR3 coding DNA: TGTGCCAGCTCACCACCCAGGACTTACGTCGGGGAGCTGTTTTTT.

J is TRBJ1-4 and V is TRBV28; TRBD1 aligns across 10 bases. Germline CDR1 MDHEN, CDR2 SYDVKM. This CDR3 comprises 15 residues. J lost 6 bases, V lost 5 bases, and 6 bases had no gene match. In DNA form, the CDR3 reads TGTGCCAGCAGTGATGCCGGGACAGGGGATGAAAAACTGTTTTTT. This sequence encodes CASSDAGTGDEKLFF.

The chain employs TRBV27 and TRBJ2-2; no firm D call. The CDR3 runs 17 residues. CDR1 and CDR2 (germline): MNHEY, SMNVEV (reference sequence). Trimming removed 1 base from V and 0 bases from J, with 12 bases in between. CDR3 protein: CASSLLAVGSNTGELFF. The CDR3 region has the DNA TGTGCCAGCAGTTTATTGGCAGTTGGGTCGAACACCGGGGAGCTGTTTTTT.

The rearrangement uses TRBV7-3 and TRBJ2-7; possibly TRBD2 for D (6 bases). The CDR3 covers 14 residues. Germline-derived CDR1 and CDR2 are SGHTA and FQGTGA. Trimming stripped 5 bases from V and 4 bases from J, with 15 bases between. The CDR3 reads CASSPNPGRYEQYF. In DNA form, the CDR3 reads TGTGCCAGCAGCCCAAATCCAGGGAGGTACGAGCAGTACTTC.

The gene calls are TRBV28 and TRBJ2-7; D gene ambiguous. This CDR3 region has 11 residues. Germline V gene sequence: CDR1 MDHEN, CDR2 SYDVKM. Trimming left V 10 bases short and J 4 bases short, with 11 bases between. CDR3 DNA sequence: TGTGCCACCTCACAAAAATACGAGCAGTACTTC. Its protein is CATSQKYEQYF.

This chain connects TRBV25-1 to TRBJ1-1; perhaps TRBD1 as D (6 bases). The CDR3 has 14 amino acids. CDR1 and CDR2 (germline): MGHDK, SYGVNS. V was cut by 4 bases and J by 1 base, with 10 bases left in between. The CDR3 coding sequence is TGTGCCAGCAGTGTGGGACACCAGAACACTGAAGCTTTCTTT. Amino acids: CASSVGHQNTEAFF. The whole variable domain, filled in from reference TRBV25-1 and TRBJ1-1, reads EADIYQTPRYLVIGTGKKITLECSQTMGHDKMYWYQQDPGMELHLIHYSYGVNSTEKGDLSSESTVSRIRTEHFPLTLESARPSHTSQYLCASSVGHQNTEAFFGQGTRLTVV.

The chain carries TRBV29-1 and TRBJ2-7; the D is unclear. CDR3 size: 10 residues. The V end was cut by 5 bases, the J end by 3 bases, with 5 bases between. Germline V gene lookup returns CDR1 SQVTM and CDR2 ANQGSEA. The CDR3 reads CSVMDYEQYF. CDR3 coding DNA: TGCAGCGTTATGGACTACGAGCAGTACTTC.

This clone appeared a single time. The rearrangement joins TRBV28 to TRBJ1-2; a possible D gene is TRBD1 (6 bases). This CDR3 has 15 residues. The V end was cut by 6 bases, the J end by 4 bases, with 18 bases between. CDR1 is MDHEN and CDR2 is SYDVKM in the germline V gene. CDR3 sequence reads: CASSPSPGHSYGYTF. Written as DNA, the CDR3 is TGTGCCAGCAGCCCTTCCCCGGGACATAGCTATGGCTACACCTTC.

CDR3 region: CASSTHRGPGSEQYF. The CDR3 DNA is TGTGCCAGCAGTACCCACAGGGGGCCGGGGAGCGAGCAGTACTTC. J is TRBJ2-7 and V is TRBV28, with TRBD1 matching over 9 bases. Per germline, CDR1 MDHEN and CDR2 SYDVKM. V lost 5 bases, J lost 6 bases, and 11 bases stayed unmatched. The length of the CDR3 is 15 residues.

The rearrangement links TRBV14 to TRBJ2-7; TRBD2 agrees at 10 bases. The CDR3 sequence is 15 residues long. Germline V gene sequence: CDR1 SGHDN, CDR2 FVKESK. The trim removed 4 bases at V and 3 bases at J, leaving 6 bases unmatched. The CDR3 DNA reads TGTGCCAGCAGCCGAGGACTAGCGGCAAACTACGAGCAGTACTTC. It yields the protein CASSRGLAANYEQYF.

The chain combines TRBV10-1 with TRBJ2-2, with D perhaps matching TRBD1 or TRBD2 (6 bases each). The CDR3 sequence is 14 residues long. V lost 5 bases and J 3 bases, leaving 10 bases between the germline ends. Germline CDR1 is WNHNN and CDR2 is SYGVQD (reference sequence). The CDR3 bases are TGCGCCAGCAGTAACAGGGAGGACACCGGGGAGCTGTTTTTT. Its protein product is CASSNREDTGELFF.

The chain employs TRBV4-1 and TRBJ2-3; 10 nucleotides match TRBD2. Germline V lookup: CDR1 MGHRA, CDR2 YSYEKL. With 4 bases clipped from V and 3 bases from J, the junction kept 4 bases outside the gene matches. There are 15 residues in the CDR3. CDR3 loop: CASSLGLADTDTQYF. CDR3 coding DNA: TGCGCCAGCAGCCTCGGACTAGCGGATACAGATACGCAGTATTTT.

V usage is TRBV9 and J usage is TRBJ1-5; D might be TRBD1 (6 bases). Trimming pared 4 bases from V and 9 bases from J, leaving 14 bases between. Germline CDR1 is SGDLS and CDR2 is YYNGEE. This CDR3 spans 13 amino acids. The CDR3 DNA follows: TGTGCCAGCAGCCTTGGGGGCCCAGGGCCCCAGCATTTT. As protein: CASSLGGPGPQHF. Drawing the rest from reference TRBV9 and TRBJ1-5, the complete variable domain is DSGVTQTPKHLITATGQRVTLRCSPRSGDLSVYWYQQSLDQGLQFLIQYYNGEERAKGNILERFSAQQFPDLHSELNLSSLELGDSALYFCASSLGGPGPQHFGDGTRLSIL.